The subject of this entry is one T cell receptor beta chain. The data are from a study of blood T cell repertoires in COVID-19. Study-wide context: The study drew acute and convalescent COVID-19 samples from the United States, Italy and Spain. From T cells, B-cell-depleted T cells, or PBMCs came the material, which was cDNA or gDNA.

Original processing methods: Amplification of reference gene primers was used by the study to estimate nucleated cell counts. Assay used: immunoSEQ multiplex PCR; TCRdb lists only in-frame clones, some missing. That table furnishes V, J and clone size, whereas the DNA furnished D and trimming. The sample has some 220,000 clones, 83% seen once. The CDR3 totals 15 residues. The germline V and J ends were trimmed by 3 bases and 4 bases, with 18 bases remaining between them. CDR1 and CDR2 (germline): GTSNPN, SVGIG (reference sequence). The V and J genes are TRBV30 and TRBJ1-2; possibly TRBD1 for D (5 bases). This receptor was taken from a woman aged 30 to 39 with COVID-19, enrolled during active disease. The sequencing sample was made of peripheral blood. This chain's CDR3 is CAWSLAAGGIYGYTF. The DNA for the CDR3 is TGTGCCTGGAGCCTGGCCGCCGGGGGGATCTATGGCTACACCTTC.